This TCR beta chain was obtained from a study of blood T cell repertoires in COVID-19 (dated by TCRdb to the early 2020s). A note on the overall study: Samples from collaborators originated in the United States, Italy and Spain and spanned both the acute and convalescent phases of COVID-19. The prospective study material was composed of cDNA or gDNA derived from T cells, B-cell-depleted T cells, or PBMCs. The dataset comprised deeply sampled blood TCRbeta repertoires from subjects exposed to, actively infected with, or recovered from COVID-19. The repertoires were made available in a free public database intended to serve as a resource for research on the immune response to SARS-CoV-2. Samples were obtained from the ongoing ImmuneRACE study (first 160 participants) and from 1,254 subjects provided by 6 global collaborators. Sample metadata almost always included a de-identified subject ID, COVID-19 status, age in years and sex. Where HLA class I and class II types were available, the types were taken from metadata supplied by the sample provider, not from assay-based typing. What the research found in general, with its limitations: Clinical and demographic metadata were provided uncurated, with the amount varying by source and participant.

In Seattle, one collaborating source enrolled patients while the infection was active and tracked those patients longitudinally over the course of disease. Collaborating institutions collected whole blood in K2EDTA tubes following their own protocols. Collaborator samples were shipped for TCRbeta analysis as frozen whole blood, isolated PBMCs, or DNA extracted from either sample type. The CDR3 sequence holds 14 residues, the cysteine and phenylalanine included. Here the CDR3 DNA is all that survives: 42 bases in frame from base 1. CDR1 and CDR2, looked up from the germline V gene, are MNHEY and SVGAGI. A distance of 12 bases separates the germline ends of V and J, which lose 5 bases and 2 bases respectively. This clone showed up just a few times. It lacks a known antigen. Base qualities are not recorded, but no much larger clone differs from it by a single base. TCRbeta CDR3 regions were amplified from genomic DNA using the immunoSEQ Assay, a bias-controlled multiplex PCR. The original pipeline was this. Within the assay, amplification of reference gene primers was used to estimate how many nucleated cells each sample contained. To quantify the absolute abundance of each unique TCRbeta CDR3 rearrangement, sequence reads were collapsed and filtered. For each sample, productive Simpson clonality was calculated as the square root of Simpson's diversity index over productive rearrangements. TCRdb took over this immuneACCESS table, retaining in-frame rearrangements with V and J assigned. Such tables are incomplete; in checked studies, under half of the missing clones stem from an unresolved V gene, and the remainder is unexplained. V and J calls and clone size are given by that table; D and trimming were obtained from the DNA. Present in this sample are about 130,000 clones, 75% to 85% of which were seen just once. The top ten constitute 4% to 5% of the sample.

The sequence is built from TRBV6-5 and TRBJ1-2; the D segment could be TRBD1, given 6 matching bases. Sequenced: peripheral blood. This receptor was identified in a woman between 70 and 85 years old with COVID-19, enrolled during active disease. Here the CDR3 is given as CASSTGSGNYGYTF. In nucleotide form, the sequence is TGTGCCAGCAGTACAGGGAGTGGGAACTATGGCTACACCTTC.